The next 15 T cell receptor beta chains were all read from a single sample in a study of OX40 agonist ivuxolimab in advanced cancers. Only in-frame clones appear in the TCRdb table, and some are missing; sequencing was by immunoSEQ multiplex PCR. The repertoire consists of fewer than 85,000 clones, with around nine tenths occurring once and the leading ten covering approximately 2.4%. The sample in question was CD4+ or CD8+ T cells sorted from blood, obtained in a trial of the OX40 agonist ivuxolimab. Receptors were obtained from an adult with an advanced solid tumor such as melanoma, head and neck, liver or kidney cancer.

The CDR3 coding sequence is TGCGCCAGCAGCGTTTCGGGGGGTACAGATACGCAGTATTTT. Protein: CASSVSGGTDTQYF. This chain uses TRBV5-1 with TRBJ2-3, with 7 bases fitting TRBD2. The CDR3 is made up of 14 amino acids. Germline loops: CDR1 SGHRS, CDR2 YFSETQ. V trimming: 4 bases; J trimming: 3 bases; junction bases outside the gene matches: 5.

The CDR3: CASSIVIGYEQYF. The DNA of the CDR3 is TGTGCCAGTAGTATAGTGATAGGATACGAGCAGTACTTC. This chain links TRBV19 with TRBJ2-7; D not certain. The CDR3 extends over 13 amino acids. V lost 1 base to trimming and J lost 4 bases, with 8 bases between them. The germline CDR1 and CDR2 sequences are LNHDA and SQIVND (reference sequence).

The CDR3 nucleotides read TGTGCCAGCAGCTTAGCCGGGGAGAACACTGAAGCTTTCTTT. This encodes CASSLAGENTEAFF. The chain carries TRBV11-3 and TRBJ1-1; no reliable D call. Per germline, CDR1 SGHNT and CDR2 YENEEA. The CDR3 runs 14 residues. Trimming removed 1 base from V and 1 base from J, with 7 bases in between.

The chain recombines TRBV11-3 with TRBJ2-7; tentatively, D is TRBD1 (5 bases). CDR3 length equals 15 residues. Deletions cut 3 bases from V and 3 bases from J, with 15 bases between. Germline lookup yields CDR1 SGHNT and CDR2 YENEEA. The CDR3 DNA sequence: TGTGCCAGCAGCTTGGCGACAGTGGGGAACTACGAGCAGTACTTC. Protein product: CASSLATVGNYEQYF.

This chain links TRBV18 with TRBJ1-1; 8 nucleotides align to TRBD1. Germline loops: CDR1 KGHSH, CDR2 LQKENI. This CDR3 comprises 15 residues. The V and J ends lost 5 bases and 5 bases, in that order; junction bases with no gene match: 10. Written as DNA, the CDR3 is TGTGCCAGCTCAGTCACCGGGACAGGAGAGACTGAAGCTTTCTTT. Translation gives CASSVTGTGETEAFF.

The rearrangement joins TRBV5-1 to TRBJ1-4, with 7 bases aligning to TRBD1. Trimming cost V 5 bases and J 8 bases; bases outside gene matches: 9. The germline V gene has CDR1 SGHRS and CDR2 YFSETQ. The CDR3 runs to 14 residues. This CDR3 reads CASRPGTVEEKLFF. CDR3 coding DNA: TGCGCCAGCAGGCCCGGGACAGTCGAGGAAAAACTGTTTTTT.

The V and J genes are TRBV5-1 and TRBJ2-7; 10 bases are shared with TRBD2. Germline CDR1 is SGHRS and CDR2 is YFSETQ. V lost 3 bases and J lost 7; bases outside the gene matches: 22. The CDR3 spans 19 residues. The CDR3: CASSSSLGTSDLPPREQYF. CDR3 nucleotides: TGCGCCAGCAGCTCTTCACTGGGGACTAGCGACCTCCCTCCGCGGGAGCAGTACTTC. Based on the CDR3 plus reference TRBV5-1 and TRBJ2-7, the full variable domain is KAGVTQTPRYLIKTRGQQVTLSCSPISGHRSVSWYQQTPGQGLQFLFEYFSETQRNKGNFPGRFSGRQFSNSRSEMNVSTLELGDSALYLCASSSSLGTSDLPPREQYFGPGTRLTVT.

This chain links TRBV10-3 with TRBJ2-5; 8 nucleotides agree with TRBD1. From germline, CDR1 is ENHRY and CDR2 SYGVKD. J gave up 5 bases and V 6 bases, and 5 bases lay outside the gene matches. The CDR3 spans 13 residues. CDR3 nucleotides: TGTGCCATCAGGCTTAACAGGGGGGAGACCCAGTACTTC. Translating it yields CAIRLNRGETQYF.

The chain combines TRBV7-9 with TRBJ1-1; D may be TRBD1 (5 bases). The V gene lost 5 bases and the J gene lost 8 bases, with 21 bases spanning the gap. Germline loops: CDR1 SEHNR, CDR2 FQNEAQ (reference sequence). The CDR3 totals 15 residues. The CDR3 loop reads CASSIGAADLNEAFF. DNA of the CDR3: TGTGCCAGCAGCATCGGGGCCGCGGATCTCAACGAAGCTTTCTTT.

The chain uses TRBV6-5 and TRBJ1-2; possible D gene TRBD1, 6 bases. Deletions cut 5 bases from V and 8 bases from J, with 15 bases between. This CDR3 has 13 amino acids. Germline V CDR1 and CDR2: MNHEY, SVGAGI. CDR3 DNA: TGTGCCAGCAGTAACAGGGTAGAGGGAGGCTACACCTTC. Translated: CASSNRVEGGYTF.

For the CDR3, the DNA is TGTGCCACACGGACAGGGTATGGCTACACCTTC. Amino acids: CATRTGYGYTF. This chain uses TRBV25-1 with TRBJ1-2; 8 bases map to TRBD1. The CDR3 is 11 amino acids. Trimming at V came to 10 bases and at J to 5 bases, leaving 3 bases not matched to a gene. Germline V CDR1 and CDR2: MGHDK, SYGVNS.

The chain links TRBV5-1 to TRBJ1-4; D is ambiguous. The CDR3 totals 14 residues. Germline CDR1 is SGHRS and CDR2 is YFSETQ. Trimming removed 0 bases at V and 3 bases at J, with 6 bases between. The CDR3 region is CASSLEAANEKLFF. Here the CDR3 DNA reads TGCGCCAGCAGCTTGGAGGCAGCTAATGAAAAACTGTTTTTT.

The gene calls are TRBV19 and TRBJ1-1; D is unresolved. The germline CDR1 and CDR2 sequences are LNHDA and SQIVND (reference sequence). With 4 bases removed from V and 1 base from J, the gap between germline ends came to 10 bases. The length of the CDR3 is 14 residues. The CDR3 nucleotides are TGTGCCAGTAGTACCACCCATGGGAACACTGAAGCTTTCTTT. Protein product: CASSTTHGNTEAFF.

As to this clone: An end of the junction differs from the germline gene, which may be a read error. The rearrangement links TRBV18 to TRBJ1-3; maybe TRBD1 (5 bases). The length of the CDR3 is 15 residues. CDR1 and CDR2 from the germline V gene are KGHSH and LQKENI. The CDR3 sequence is CASSPQGNSGNTTYF. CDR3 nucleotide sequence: TGTGCCAGCTCACCACAGGGGAACTCTGGAAACACCACATATTTT.

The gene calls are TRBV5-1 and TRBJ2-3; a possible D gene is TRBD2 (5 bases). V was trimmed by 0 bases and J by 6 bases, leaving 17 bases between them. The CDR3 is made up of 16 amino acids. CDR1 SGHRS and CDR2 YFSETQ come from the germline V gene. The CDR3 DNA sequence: TGCGCCAGCAGCTTGGAAGGCAGAACGGGATCCGATACGCAGTATTTT. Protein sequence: CASSLEGRTGSDTQYF. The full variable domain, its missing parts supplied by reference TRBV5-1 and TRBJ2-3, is KAGVTQTPRYLIKTRGQQVTLSCSPISGHRSVSWYQQTPGQGLQFLFEYFSETQRNKGNFPGRFSGRQFSNSRSEMNVSTLELGDSALYLCASSLEGRTGSDTQYFGPGTRLTVL.